The 5 T cell receptor beta chains in this list originate from one sample, sequenced in a study of OX40 agonist ivuxolimab in advanced cancers. Receptors were amplified or captured by the immunoSEQ multiplex PCR assay. TCRdb limited this immuneACCESS table to in-frame rearrangements with V and J called. A share of clones is missing; checked studies link under half to unresolved V genes, and the rest is unexplained. This sample has around 64,000 clones in its table, and approximately 90% of those were observed once. The ten largest clones take up under 0.8% of the sample. Here the sequenced sample was CD4+ or CD8+ T cells sorted from blood, taken in a trial of the OX40 agonist ivuxolimab. These TCRs come from an adult with an advanced solid tumor such as melanoma, head and neck, liver or kidney cancer.

This chain connects TRBV27 to TRBJ1-3, with D unresolved. The CDR3 has 14 amino acids. Trimming stripped 5 bases from V and 0 bases from J, with 8 bases between. Looked up from germline, CDR1 is MNHEY and CDR2 is SMNVEV (reference sequence). As DNA, the CDR3 is TGTGCCAGCAGTAAACTCTCCTCTGGAAACACCATATATTTT. Protein sequence: CASSKLSSGNTIYF.

The V and J genes are TRBV15 and TRBJ2-3; no reliable D call. This CDR3 spans 15 amino acids. The ends were cut back, 0 bases at V and 0 bases at J, with 7 bases in the middle. Germline CDR1 is LNHNV and CDR2 is YYDKDF (reference sequence). The CDR3 sequence is CATSRDQDSTDTQYF. The CDR3 DNA sequence: TGTGCCACCAGCAGAGATCAAGATAGCACAGATACGCAGTATTTT.

The V and J genes are TRBV7-3 and TRBJ2-5; 11 bases agree with TRBD2. Looked up from germline, CDR1 is SGHTA and CDR2 is FQGTGA. Trimming took 5 bases from V and 4 from J; bases not matched to a gene: 3. This CDR3 has 14 amino acids. CDR3 bases: TGTGCCAGCAGCAAGACTAGCGGGGCAGAGACCCAGTACTTC. Protein product: CASSKTSGAETQYF. Full variable domain (outside the CDR3, taken from reference TRBV7-3 and TRBJ2-5): GAGVSQTPSNKVTEKGKYVELRCDPISGHTALYWYRQSLGQGPEFLIYFQGTGAADDSGLPNDRFFAVRPEGSVSTLKIQRTERGDSAVYLCASSKTSGAETQYFGPGTRLLVL.

The CDR3 bases are TGTGCCAGCAGTTTGGAGGGCCGCAATGAGCAGTTCTTC. Translated: CASSLEGRNEQFF. This chain links TRBV27 with TRBJ2-1, with a possible D match to TRBD2 (6 bases). V lost 3 bases to trimming and J lost 6 bases, with 9 bases between them. This CDR3 region has 13 residues. Per the germline V gene, CDR1 is MNHEY and CDR2 is SMNVEV (reference sequence).

The genes are TRBV14 and TRBJ1-2; D is unclear. Germline V gives CDR1 SGHDN, CDR2 FVKESK. The V and J ends lost 5 bases and 2 bases respectively, with 3 bases between them. The CDR3 is made up of 11 amino acids. CDR3 in DNA: TGTGCCAGCAGCTCGAACTATGGCTACACCTTC. Its translation is CASSSNYGYTF.